The sequence of this TCR beta chain was determined in a study of a mutant IDH1 vaccine in newly diagnosed glioma. For the study at large: V12 corresponded to week 35 and V13 to week 47.

The assay was immunoSEQ multiplex PCR, and TCRdb's table has in-frame clones only and misses some. The sample includes 55,000 to 65,000 clones, 70% to 85% seen only once; the top ten take 5.3%. As concerns this clone: Antigen: not known.

CDR1 and CDR2 (germline): SGHVS, FQNEAQ. The CDR3 is 11 residues long. V was cut by 5 bases and J by 9 bases, with 11 bases left in between. Time point defined: week 47, end of study. Vaccinated patients received 300 ug of mutant IDH1 20-mer peptide per dose, with topical imiquimod. V and J are TRBV7-8 and TRBJ2-7, with a tentative D call TRBD1 (5 bases). The origin of this receptor is a man aged 50 or older with glioma. The sample was PBMCs, taken from a glioma patient whose treatment included an IDH1 peptide vaccine. CDR3 residues: CASSPDSTQYF. The CDR3, as DNA: TGTGCCAGCAGCCCCGACAGCACGCAGTACTTC.